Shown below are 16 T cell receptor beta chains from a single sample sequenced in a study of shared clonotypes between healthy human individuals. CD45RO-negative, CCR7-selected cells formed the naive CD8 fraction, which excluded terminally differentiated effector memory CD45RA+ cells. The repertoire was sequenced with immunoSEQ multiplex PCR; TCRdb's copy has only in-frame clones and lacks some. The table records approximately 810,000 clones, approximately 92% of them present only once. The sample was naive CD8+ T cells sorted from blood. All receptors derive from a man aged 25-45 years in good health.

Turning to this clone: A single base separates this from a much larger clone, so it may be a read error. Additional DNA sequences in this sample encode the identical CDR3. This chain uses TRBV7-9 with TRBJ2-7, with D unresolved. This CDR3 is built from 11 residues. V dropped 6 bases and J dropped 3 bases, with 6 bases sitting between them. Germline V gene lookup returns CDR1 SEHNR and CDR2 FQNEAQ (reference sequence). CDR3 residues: CASSSIYEQYF. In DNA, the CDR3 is TGTGCCAGCAGTTCAATCTACGAGCAGTACTTC.

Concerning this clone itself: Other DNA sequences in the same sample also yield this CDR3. CDR3 DNA: TGCGCCAGCAGCTTGTCGGACGGTCAGGAGACGCAGTATTTT. Its protein is CASSLSDGQETQYF. The chain joins TRBV5-1 to TRBJ2-3; D gene unclear. The CDR3 loop spans 14 amino acids. CDR1 and CDR2 from the germline V gene are SGHRS and YFSETQ. V was clipped by 1 base and J by 9 bases, with 15 bases between them.

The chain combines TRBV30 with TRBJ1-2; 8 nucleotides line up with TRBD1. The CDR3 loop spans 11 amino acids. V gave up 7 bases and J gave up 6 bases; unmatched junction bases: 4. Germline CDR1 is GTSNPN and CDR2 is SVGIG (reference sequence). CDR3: CASQGAHGYTF. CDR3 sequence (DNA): TGTGCCTCTCAGGGGGCACATGGCTACACCTTC.

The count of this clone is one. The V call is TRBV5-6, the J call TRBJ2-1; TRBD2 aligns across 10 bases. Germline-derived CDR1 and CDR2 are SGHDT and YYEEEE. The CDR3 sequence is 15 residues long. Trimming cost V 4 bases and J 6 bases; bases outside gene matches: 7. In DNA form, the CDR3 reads TGTGCCAGCAGCCAGGGACTAGCGAAACCCAATGAGCAGTTCTTC. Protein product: CASSQGLAKPNEQFF.

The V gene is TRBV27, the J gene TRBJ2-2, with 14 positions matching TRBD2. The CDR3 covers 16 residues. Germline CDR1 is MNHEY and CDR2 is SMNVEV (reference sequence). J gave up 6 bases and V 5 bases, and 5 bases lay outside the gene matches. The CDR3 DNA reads TGTGCCAGCAGTCAAGGGACTAGCGGGAGATCCGGGGAGCTGTTTTTT. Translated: CASSQGTSGRSGELFF.

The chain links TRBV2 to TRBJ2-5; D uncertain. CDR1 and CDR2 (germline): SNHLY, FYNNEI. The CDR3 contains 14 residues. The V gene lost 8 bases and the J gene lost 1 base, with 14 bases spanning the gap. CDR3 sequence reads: CASGLQRLQETQYF. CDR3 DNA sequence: TGTGCCAGCGGGTTACAGCGTCTCCAAGAGACCCAGTACTTC.

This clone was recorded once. The DNA of the CDR3 is TGTGCCACCAGCAGAGATCGAGGACTAGCAGGCACCGGGGAGCTGTTTTTT. This encodes CATSRDRGLAGTGELFF. The genes are TRBV15 and TRBJ2-2; 8 bases line up with TRBD2. The V segment lost 0 bases and the J segment 4 bases; nucleotides outside the gene matches: 7. The CDR3 totals 17 residues. Germline V CDR1 and CDR2: LNHNV, YYDKDF (reference sequence).

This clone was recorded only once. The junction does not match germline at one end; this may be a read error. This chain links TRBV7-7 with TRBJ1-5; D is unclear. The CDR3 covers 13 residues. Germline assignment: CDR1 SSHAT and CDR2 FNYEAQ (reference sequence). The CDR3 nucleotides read TGTGCTAGCAGTTCCAGCTTAAGTCAGCCCCAGCATTTT. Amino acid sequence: CASSSSLSQPQHF.

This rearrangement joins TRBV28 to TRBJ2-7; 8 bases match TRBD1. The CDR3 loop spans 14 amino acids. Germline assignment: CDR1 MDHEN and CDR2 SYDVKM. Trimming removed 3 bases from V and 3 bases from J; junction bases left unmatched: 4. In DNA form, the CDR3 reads TGTGCCAGCAGTTTCCTACAGGGGGGCTACGAGCAGTACTTC. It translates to CASSFLQGGYEQYF.

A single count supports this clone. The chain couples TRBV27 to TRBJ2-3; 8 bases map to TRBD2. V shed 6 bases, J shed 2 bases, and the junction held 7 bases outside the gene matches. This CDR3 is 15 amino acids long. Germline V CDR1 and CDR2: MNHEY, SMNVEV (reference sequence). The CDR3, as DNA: TGTGCCAGCAGACCAGCGGGGGTACTCACAGATACGCAGTATTTT. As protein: CASRPAGVLTDTQYF.

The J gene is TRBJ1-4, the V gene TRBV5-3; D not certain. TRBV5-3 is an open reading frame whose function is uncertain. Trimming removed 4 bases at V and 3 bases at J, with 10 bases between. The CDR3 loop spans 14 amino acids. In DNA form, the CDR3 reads TGTGCCAGAAGCGATTCGAGATCTAATGAAAAACTGTTTTTT. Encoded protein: CARSDSRSNEKLFF.

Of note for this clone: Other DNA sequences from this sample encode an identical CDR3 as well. CDR3 loop: CASSLGTGAYEQYF. The CDR3 DNA reads TGTGCCAGCAGTTTAGGGACGGGAGCCTACGAGCAGTACTTC. The V call is TRBV27, the J call TRBJ2-7, with D perhaps TRBD2 (6 bases). V lost 2 bases, J lost 2 bases, and 10 bases lay in between. The CDR3 spans 14 residues. The germline gives CDR1 MNHEY, CDR2 SMNVEV (reference sequence).

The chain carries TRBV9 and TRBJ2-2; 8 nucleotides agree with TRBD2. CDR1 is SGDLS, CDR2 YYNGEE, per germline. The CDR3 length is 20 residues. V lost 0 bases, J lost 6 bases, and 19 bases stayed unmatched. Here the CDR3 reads CASSVGRLGLVGSGPGELFF. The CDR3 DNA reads TGTGCCAGCAGCGTAGGGCGTCTGGGACTAGTAGGTTCGGGGCCCGGGGAGCTGTTTTTT.

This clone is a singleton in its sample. The CDR3 region has the DNA TGTGCCAGCAGTTACCCAACTAGCGGGAGTTCCTACGAGCAGTACTTC. Translation gives CASSYPTSGSSYEQYF. V gene TRBV6-5 combines with J gene TRBJ2-7; 11 nucleotides agree with TRBD2. Trimming at V came to 2 bases and at J to 1 base, leaving 4 bases not matched to a gene. Germline values: CDR1 MNHEY, CDR2 SVGAGI. This CDR3 has 16 amino acids.

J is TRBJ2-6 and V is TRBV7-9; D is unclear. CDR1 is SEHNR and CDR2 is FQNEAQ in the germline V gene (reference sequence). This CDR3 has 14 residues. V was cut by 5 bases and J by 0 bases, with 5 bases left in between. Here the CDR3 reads CASSPLSGANVLTF. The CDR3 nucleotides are TGTGCCAGCAGCCCTCTCTCTGGGGCCAACGTCCTGACTTTC.

The CDR3 nucleotides read TGTGCCAGCAGTTCAGGACAGGCCGATTATGCAACTAATGAAAAACTGTTTTTT. It is translated as CASSSGQADYATNEKLFF. The chain carries TRBV28 and TRBJ1-4; 7 nucleotides agree with TRBD1. This CDR3 region has 18 residues. CDR1 is MDHEN and CDR2 is SYDVKM in the germline V gene. J gave up 0 bases and V 4 bases, and 11 bases lay outside the gene matches.